This T cell receptor (beta chain) was sequenced in a study of early T cells in non-severe SARS-CoV-2 infection. About the research overall: Chains stayed unpaired after sequencing of bulk RNA from unsorted whole blood. Study-wide findings and caveats: CD4 and private specificities were missed by VDJdb matching, which favored anti-spike CD8 responses.

Individual cDNA molecules received unique molecular identifiers. TCRdb itself ran the 5' RACE reads through MiXCR, one entry per CDR3 protein. The sample gives 40,000 to 60,000 distinct CDR3 sequences, approximately 9.8% of which show up once; about 8.6% is in the top ten. The table lists this clonotype with many counts. The antigen is undetermined. The germline gives CDR1 SGHVS, CDR2 FQNEAQ. This CDR3 contains 17 residues. V dropped 2 bases and J dropped 5 bases, with 21 bases sitting between them. The TCR sequence derives from an adult who was a healthcare worker with PCR-confirmed SARS-CoV-2 infection or an uninfected control (not recorded which). The chain employs TRBV7-8 and TRBJ2-5; the D call may be TRBD1 or TRBD2 (5 bases each). The sample consisted of whole blood. CDR3: CASSLSARVWGWETQYF. CDR3 bases: TGTGCCAGCAGCTTATCGGCCCGAGTGTGGGGGTGGGAGACCCAGTACTTC.